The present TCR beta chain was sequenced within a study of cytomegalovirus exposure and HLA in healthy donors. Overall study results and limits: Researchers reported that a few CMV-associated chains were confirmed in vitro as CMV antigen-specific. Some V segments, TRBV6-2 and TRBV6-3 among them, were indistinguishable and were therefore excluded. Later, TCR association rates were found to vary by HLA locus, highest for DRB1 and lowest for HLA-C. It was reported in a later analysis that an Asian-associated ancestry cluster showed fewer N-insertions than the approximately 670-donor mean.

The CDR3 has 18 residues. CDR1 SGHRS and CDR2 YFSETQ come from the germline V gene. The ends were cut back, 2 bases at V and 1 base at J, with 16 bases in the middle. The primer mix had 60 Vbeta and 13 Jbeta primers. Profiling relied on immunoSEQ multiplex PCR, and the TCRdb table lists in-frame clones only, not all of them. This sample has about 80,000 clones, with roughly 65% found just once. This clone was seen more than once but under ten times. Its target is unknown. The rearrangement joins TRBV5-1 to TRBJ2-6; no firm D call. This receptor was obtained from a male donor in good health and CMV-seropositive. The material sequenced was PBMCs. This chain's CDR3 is CASSLHSIHESGANVLTF. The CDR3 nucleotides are TGCGCCAGCAGCTTACATTCCATCCACGAATCTGGGGCCAACGTCCTGACTTTC.